Each of the 27 T cell receptor beta chains below was sequenced from the same sample in a study of blood T cell repertoires in COVID-19. The data were produced by immunoSEQ multiplex PCR, yet TCRdb's version contains in-frame clones alone and is incomplete. The table shows about 310,000 clones, with 90% occurring only once. The sample was peripheral blood. All receptors come from a woman in her thirties or forties with COVID-19, enrolled during active disease.

V gene TRBV7-2 combines with J gene TRBJ2-7; perhaps TRBD2 as D (5 bases). Trimming shortened V by 5 bases and J by 4 bases, and 15 bases separated the two germline ends. Germline CDR1 is SGHTA and CDR2 is FQGNSA. This CDR3 spans 14 amino acids. The CDR3 sequence: CASSREGWAYEQYF. CDR3 coding DNA: TGTGCCAGCAGCCGGGAAGGTTGGGCTTACGAGCAGTACTTC.

This chain links TRBV28 with TRBJ2-7; D possibly corresponds to TRBD1 (6 bases). V lost 5 bases to trimming and J lost 7 bases, with 15 bases between them. Per germline, CDR1 MDHEN and CDR2 SYDVKM. This CDR3 is 13 amino acids long. The CDR3 is CASSTTGSGEQYF. The CDR3 DNA sequence: TGTGCCAGCAGTACCACAGGGTCAGGGGAGCAGTACTTC.

The gene calls are TRBV19 and TRBJ1-2; D is undetermined. The CDR3 runs 16 residues. With 3 bases removed from V and 8 bases from J, the gap between germline ends came to 22 bases. CDR1 and CDR2 from the germline V gene are LNHDA and SQIVND (reference sequence). The CDR3 nucleotides read TGTGCCAGTAGTATCGGGAGCTATTTTTCGTCTGAGGGCTACACCTTC. Translation: CASSIGSYFSSEGYTF.

This clone has only a few counts. The chain is built from TRBV28 and TRBJ1-2; 8 bases match TRBD1. V dropped 6 bases and J dropped 8; count of bases not matched to a gene: 14. CDR1 and CDR2 (germline): MDHEN, SYDVKM. The CDR3 consists of 15 residues. The CDR3 is CASSLSGQGVIGYTF. CDR3 coding DNA: TGTGCCAGCAGCCTCAGCGGACAGGGAGTGATAGGCTACACCTTC.

Concerning this clone itself: This sequence may be a read error, since a much larger clone differs from it by one base. V and J are TRBV7-9 and TRBJ1-2; D gene unclear. Looked up from germline, CDR1 is SEHNR and CDR2 is FQNEAQ (reference sequence). Trimming left V 5 bases short and J 2 bases short, with 9 bases between. This CDR3 has 13 amino acids. The CDR3 nucleotides are TGTGCCAGCAGCAAAGACACAAACTATGGCTACACCTTC. Residues: CASSKDTNYGYTF.

This clone was counted ten times or more. The V gene is TRBV23-1, the J gene TRBJ1-5; no clear D. TRBV23-1 is an ORF for which the function is uncertain. V shed 0 bases and J shed 7 bases, with 13 bases lying between them. The CDR3 extends over 15 amino acids. CDR3: CASSQSSAGWQPQHF. CDR3 coding DNA: TGCGCCAGCAGTCAATCGTCGGCGGGATGGCAGCCCCAGCATTTT.

The chain joins TRBV6-1 to TRBJ1-1; D call uncertain. Trimming pared 3 bases from V and 0 bases from J, leaving 14 bases between. The CDR3 contains 16 residues. Germline V gene lookup returns CDR1 MNHNS and CDR2 SASEGT. The CDR3 region is CASSETLGEVNTEAFF. The CDR3, as DNA: TGTGCCAGCAGTGAGACGTTAGGAGAAGTGAACACTGAAGCTTTCTTT.

The sample holds a few counts of this clone. The CDR3 spells CATSDRAGKSYNEQFF. The CDR3 DNA sequence: TGTGCCACCAGTGACCGTGCGGGCAAATCCTACAATGAGCAGTTCTTC. V usage is TRBV24-1 and J usage is TRBJ2-1, with a tentative D call TRBD2 (5 bases). V dropped 4 bases and J dropped 1 base, with 13 bases sitting between them. CDR3 length: 16 residues. The germline V gene encodes CDR1 KGHDR and CDR2 SFDVKD.

Comments on this clone: In the same sample, other DNA sequences code for this CDR3. The CDR3 loop is CASSFRAGELFF. CDR3 in DNA: TGTGCCAGCAGTTTCAGGGCCGGGGAGCTGTTTTTT. The chain combines TRBV6-5 with TRBJ2-2; D is perhaps TRBD1 (5 bases). The V end was cut by 4 bases, the J end by 6 bases, with 6 bases between. CDR3 length: 12 residues. Germline V gene lookup returns CDR1 MNHEY and CDR2 SVGAGI.

This rearrangement joins TRBV9 to TRBJ1-1, with TRBD1 as a possible D gene (6 bases). The CDR3 extends over 13 amino acids. Trimming left V 4 bases short and J 12 bases short, with 19 bases between. From germline, CDR1 is SGDLS and CDR2 YYNGEE. CDR3 DNA: TGTGCCAGCAGCTCCGACCTAAGACAGGCCCCTTTCTTT. Translated, it gives CASSSDLRQAPFF.

This chain joins TRBV4-3 and TRBJ2-2; 13 bases agree with TRBD2. The CDR3 covers 21 residues. Looked up from germline, CDR1 is LGHNA and CDR2 is YSLEER. Trimming cost V 3 bases and J 3 bases; bases outside gene matches: 16. DNA of the CDR3: TGCGCCAGCAGCCAGTCACTAGCGGGGGGGCCACGAATATCACACACCGGGGAGCTGTTTTTT. It encodes CASSQSLAGGPRISHTGELFF.

The chain uses TRBV7-3 and TRBJ2-1; 7 nucleotides match TRBD2. Germline assignment: CDR1 SGHTA and CDR2 FQGTGA. J lost 4 bases, V lost 0 bases, and 3 bases had no gene match. The CDR3 has 15 amino acids. The CDR3 nucleotides are TGTGCCAGCAGCTTAACCCGGACTAGTTACAATGAGCAGTTCTTC. As protein: CASSLTRTSYNEQFF.

The rearrangement joins TRBV2 to TRBJ1-1, with D possibly TRBD1 on 6 matching bases. The V end was cut by 9 bases, the J end by 4 bases, with 15 bases between. Germline V gene sequence: CDR1 SNHLY, CDR2 FYNNEI. The CDR3 runs to 13 residues. CDR3 DNA: TGTGCCAGAGGGGGGGAGCGGAGCACTGAAGCTTTCTTT. It specifies CARGGERSTEAFF.

V usage is TRBV28 and J usage is TRBJ1-2; no clear D. The germline V and J ends were trimmed by 5 bases and 1 base, with 26 bases remaining between them. Germline loops: CDR1 MDHEN, CDR2 SYDVKM. The CDR3 length is 19 residues. DNA of the CDR3: TGTGCCAGCAGTCTCTCCGTCCGGGGATTTCATTTTGTTAACTATGGCTACACCTTC. Its translation is CASSLSVRGFHFVNYGYTF.

The genes are TRBV14 and TRBJ2-1, with TRBD1 matching over 8 bases. The CDR3 loop spans 18 amino acids. The ends lost 0 bases at V and 3 bases at J; junction bases unmatched: 10. Per the germline V gene, CDR1 is SGHDN and CDR2 is FVKESK. The DNA for the CDR3 is TGTGCCAGCAGCCAAGATTTGGGCACGGGACAGGACTACAATGAGCAGTTCTTC. It is translated as CASSQDLGTGQDYNEQFF.

In its sample, this clone was seen once. The chain uses TRBV7-3 and TRBJ2-5; maybe TRBD1 (5 bases). CDR3 length: 14 residues. Germline V lookup: CDR1 SGHTA, CDR2 FQGTGA. With 5 bases removed from V and 2 bases from J, the gap between germline ends came to 12 bases. The CDR3 bases are TGTGCCAGCAGCGCCGGTGGACAACAAGAGACCCAGTACTTC. As protein: CASSAGGQQETQYF.

The V gene is TRBV28, the J gene TRBJ1-1, with a possible D match to TRBD1 (5 bases). V lost 7 bases, J lost 7 bases, and 16 bases lay in between. In germline, CDR1 is MDHEN, CDR2 SYDVKM. This CDR3 has 13 amino acids. DNA for the CDR3: TGTGCCAGCACTCCTACCTGGGGGGGTGAAGCTTTCTTT. Its translation is CASTPTWGGEAFF.

The CDR3 region is CASSVKGLAGESGELFF. CDR3 coding DNA: TGTGCCAGCAGCGTAAAGGGACTAGCGGGAGAATCAGGGGAGCTGTTTTTT. The gene calls are TRBV9 and TRBJ2-2; 14 bases align to TRBD2. The CDR3 covers 17 residues. Germline loops: CDR1 SGDLS, CDR2 YYNGEE. The ends lost 1 base at V and 8 bases at J; junction bases unmatched: 7.

The chain combines TRBV27 with TRBJ1-2, with D tentatively TRBD1 (6 bases). The ends were cut back, 6 bases at V and 5 bases at J, with 10 bases in the middle. CDR3 length equals 12 residues. Germline CDR1 is MNHEY and CDR2 is SMNVEV (reference sequence). DNA of the CDR3: TGTGCCAGCAGACAGGGAAAGTATGGCTACACCTTC. It encodes CASRQGKYGYTF.

This chain connects TRBV5-1 to TRBJ2-1; 8 positions agree with TRBD1. CDR3 length equals 16 residues. Trimming removed 4 bases from V and 4 bases from J; junction bases left unmatched: 10. Germline CDR1 reads SGHRS; CDR2 reads YFSETQ. This CDR3 reads CASSELGTGVYNEQFF. The CDR3 DNA sequence: TGCGCCAGCAGCGAGCTAGGGACAGGAGTTTACAATGAGCAGTTCTTC.

The chain employs TRBV5-4 and TRBJ2-2, with TRBD1 matching over 8 bases. Per the germline V gene, CDR1 is SGHNT and CDR2 is YYREEE (reference sequence). Trimming took 6 bases from V and 0 from J; bases not matched to a gene: 7. The CDR3 consists of 16 residues. The CDR3 sequence is CASNQLGQANTGELFF. For the CDR3, the DNA is TGTGCCAGCAACCAATTGGGACAGGCGAACACCGGGGAGCTGTTTTTT.

The chain combines TRBV7-3 with TRBJ1-1; the D gene is possibly TRBD1 (6 bases). The germline V gene encodes CDR1 SGHTA and CDR2 FQGTGA. Deletions cut 8 bases from V and 0 bases from J, with 10 bases between. The CDR3 is 13 residues long. The CDR3 reads CASGRDMNTEAFF. The CDR3 nucleotides read TGTGCCAGCGGGAGGGACATGAACACTGAAGCTTTCTTT.

This clone was seen just once. The chain uses TRBV20-1 and TRBJ2-5, with TRBD1 identical over 7 bases. Germline values: CDR1 DFQATT, CDR2 SNEGSKA (reference sequence). The junction had 13 bases not matched to a gene; V was cut back by 3 bases and J by 3 bases. This CDR3 is built from 16 residues. CDR3 in DNA: TGCAGTGCTAGTCCTTACCTAGCCGGGACAGAAGAGACCCAGTACTTC. Translated, it gives CSASPYLAGTEETQYF.

This clone was observed once. CDR3 bases: TGTGCCAGCAGTTACTTAACAGGGGGAGATGAAAAACTGTTTTTT. This codes for CASSYLTGGDEKLFF. The J gene is TRBJ1-4, the V gene TRBV6-5; 8 bases map to TRBD1. The CDR3 is 15 residues long. The V gene's germline CDR1 is MNHEY and CDR2 SVGAGI. J gave up 6 bases and V 1 base, and 4 bases lay outside the gene matches.

V usage is TRBV10-2 and J usage is TRBJ2-7; possible D gene TRBD2, 5 bases. The CDR3 extends over 13 amino acids. The ends were cut back, 4 bases at V and 2 bases at J, with 9 bases in the middle. Germline V lookup: CDR1 WSHSY, CDR2 SAAADI. The CDR3 DNA sequence: TGCGCCAGCAGTGTCGGACTGCCCTACGAGCAGTACTTC. Its protein is CASSVGLPYEQYF.

The chain is built from TRBV5-1 and TRBJ1-1; D uncertain. V lost 4 bases and J lost 4, with 14 bases in between. Germline V gene sequence: CDR1 SGHRS, CDR2 YFSETQ. The CDR3 is made up of 14 amino acids. The CDR3 DNA reads TGCGCCAGCAGCCCATCCGCCAGAGGCACTGAAGCTTTCTTT. Encoded protein: CASSPSARGTEAFF.

The rearrangement uses TRBV7-2 and TRBJ2-1; TRBD2 matches at 12 bases. The CDR3 loop spans 17 amino acids. CDR1 and CDR2 from the germline V gene are SGHTA and FQGNSA. V was clipped by 5 bases and J by 10 bases; unmatched bases: 15. DNA of the CDR3: TGTGCCAGCAGCCCCCGCGGACTAGCGGGGATAGGTGGGGAGCAGTTCTTC. Residues: CASSPRGLAGIGGEQFF.